These 30 T cell receptor beta chains were sequenced from one sample in a study of blood T cell repertoires in COVID-19. TCRdb's table, derived via immunoSEQ multiplex PCR, lists solely in-frame clones and lacks some. This table has roughly 280,000 clones, more than 85% appearing once. The sequenced sample consisted of peripheral blood. The origin of the receptors is a man younger than 30 with active or convalescent COVID-19.

This sequence joins TRBV9 and TRBJ1-1; no clear D gene. This CDR3 contains 14 residues. Trimming took off 4 bases at V and 0 bases at J, with 10 bases between the two ends. Per germline, CDR1 SGDLS and CDR2 YYNGEE. DNA of the CDR3: TGTGCCAGCAGCTCTACGCCTGTGAACACTGAAGCTTTCTTT. Its translation: CASSSTPVNTEAFF.

The chain uses TRBV11-3 and TRBJ2-5; D may be TRBD1 (9 bases). Germline V CDR1 and CDR2: SGHNT, YENEEA. The CDR3 covers 14 residues. The V end lost 6 bases, the J end lost 5 bases, and 16 bases lay between the germline ends. The CDR3: CASRVSGTGETQYF. CDR3 nucleotides: TGTGCCAGCAGGGTTAGCGGGACAGGGGAGACCCAGTACTTC. Full variable domain (rest looked up from reference TRBV11-3 and TRBJ2-5): EAGVVQSPRYKIIEKKQPVAFWCNPISGHNTLYWYLQNLGQGPELLIRYENEEAVDDSQLPKDRFSAERLKGVDSTLKIQPAELGDSAVYLCASRVSGTGETQYFGPGTRLLVL.

The V gene is TRBV2, the J gene TRBJ1-5; D is unclear. Per the germline V gene, CDR1 is SNHLY and CDR2 is FYNNEI. Trimming stripped 3 bases from V and 2 bases from J, with 5 bases between. The CDR3 spans 13 residues. The CDR3, as DNA: TGTGCCAGCAGTGACAGCGGCAATCAGCCCCAGCATTTT. Translation: CASSDSGNQPQHF. Complete variable domain (other parts from reference TRBV2 and TRBJ1-5): EPEVTQTPSHQVTQMGQEVILRCVPISNHLYFYWYRQILGQKVEFLVSFYNNEISEKSEIFDDQFSVERPDGSNFTLKIRSTKLEDSAMYFCASSDSGNQPQHFGDGTRLSIL.

The chain employs TRBV15 and TRBJ2-5; possible D gene TRBD2, 6 bases. In germline, CDR1 is LNHNV, CDR2 YYDKDF (reference sequence). V lost 0 bases, J lost 5 bases, and 19 bases lay in between. The CDR3 runs to 17 residues. Written as DNA, the CDR3 is TGTGCCACCAGCAGAGATGATGCGAACGACAGCGGGGAGACCCAGTACTTC. Translated: CATSRDDANDSGETQYF.

Points on this clone: Different DNA sequences within this sample yield the same CDR3. The chain combines TRBV9 with TRBJ2-2, with TRBD1 as a possible D gene (5 bases). Between the trimmed V and J ends, which lost 7 bases and 5 bases, there was a span of 12 bases. The CDR3 has 13 residues. CDR1 is SGDLS, CDR2 YYNGEE, per germline. The CDR3 spells CASSPQGTGELFF. The CDR3 coding sequence is TGTGCCAGCTCCCCCCAGGGTACCGGGGAGCTGTTTTTT.

This chain links TRBV19 with TRBJ1-5; no clear D. Germline V gene sequence: CDR1 LNHDA, CDR2 SQIVND (reference sequence). The CDR3 length is 15 residues. Trimming left V 4 bases short and J 4 bases short, with 14 bases between. CDR3 in amino acids: CASSTPGVVNQPQHF. The CDR3, as DNA: TGTGCCAGTAGTACCCCTGGAGTAGTTAATCAGCCCCAGCATTTT.

CDR3 region: CASSPPGQAIQETQYF. The DNA for the CDR3 is TGTGCCAGCAGCCCCCCCGGACAGGCGATACAAGAGACCCAGTACTTC. V usage is TRBV3-1 (or the pseudogene TRBV3-2) and J usage is TRBJ2-5, with 7 bases that match TRBD1. The germline V gene encodes CDR1 LGHDT and CDR2 YNNKEL (reference sequence). CDR3 length equals 16 residues. J lost 2 bases, V lost 4 bases, and 10 bases had no gene match.

The table lists this clone with a count of one. The chain is built from TRBV6-5 and TRBJ1-6; no definite D call. The CDR3 extends over 15 amino acids. The germline CDR1 and CDR2 sequences are MNHEY and SVGAGI. The V gene lost 4 bases and the J gene lost 7 bases, with 14 bases spanning the gap. The CDR3 sequence: CASSFGSVSNSPLHF. CDR3 nucleotides: TGTGCCAGCAGTTTTGGCAGCGTGTCGAATTCACCCCTCCACTTT.

The sample holds many counts of this clone. This rearrangement joins TRBV11-2 to TRBJ1-6, with 7 bases identical to TRBD1. The junction had 10 bases not matched to a gene; V was cut back by 5 bases and J by 9 bases. The CDR3 runs to 15 residues. CDR1 and CDR2 (germline): SGHAT, FQNNGV. CDR3 sequence reads: CASSKSRQGGSPLHF. CDR3 bases: TGTGCCAGCAGCAAAAGCAGACAGGGAGGTTCACCCCTCCACTTT.

This clone was observed a few times. The rearrangement links TRBV6-5 to TRBJ1-1; D is uncertain. Germline CDR1 is MNHEY and CDR2 is SVGAGI. V was clipped by 5 bases and J by 2 bases, with 15 bases between them. CDR3 length equals 15 residues. CDR3 bases: TGTGCCAGCAGTCCCTTGAGTTATCCTAACACTGAAGCTTTCTTT. Amino acids: CASSPLSYPNTEAFF.

The CDR3 DNA sequence: TGTGCCACAGCTAGCGACTCTAACTACAATGAGCAGTTCTTC. Its translation is CATASDSNYNEQFF. The chain carries TRBV10-3 and TRBJ2-1; maybe TRBD2 (6 bases). The CDR3 spans 14 residues. V was shortened by 10 bases and J by 3 bases, with 16 bases between the two germline ends. Germline-derived CDR1 and CDR2 are ENHRY and SYGVKD.

A remark on this clone: The same CDR3 can be traced to other DNA sequences in this sample. V is TRBV6-2 or TRBV6-3 and J is TRBJ2-1; D gene ambiguous. CDR3 length: 11 amino acids. The germline V and J ends were trimmed by 4 bases and 9 bases, with 7 bases remaining between them. Germline loops: CDR1 MNHEY, CDR2 SVGEGT. CDR3 protein: CASSSGGEQFF. The CDR3 DNA is TGTGCCAGCAGTTCCGGCGGTGAGCAGTTCTTC.

This chain links TRBV6-5 with TRBJ1-1, with 9 bases identical to TRBD1. This CDR3 region has 12 residues. V lost 8 bases, J lost 4 bases, and 2 bases stayed unmatched. The germline CDR1 and CDR2 sequences are MNHEY and SVGAGI. DNA of the CDR3: TGTGCCAGCGGACAGGGGTTCACTGAAGCTTTCTTT. This sequence encodes CASGQGFTEAFF.

The V gene is TRBV28, the J gene TRBJ2-1, with D perhaps matching TRBD1 (6 bases). The V gene's germline CDR1 is MDHEN and CDR2 SYDVKM. This CDR3 is built from 13 residues. With 8 bases removed from V and 9 bases from J, the gap between germline ends came to 17 bases. DNA for the CDR3: TGTGCCAGCCTGAGAGGGGGAGAGTTTGAGCAGTTCTTC. Protein product: CASLRGGEFEQFF. Using reference TRBV28 and TRBJ2-1 for the parts outside the CDR3, the full variable domain is DVKVTQSSRYLVKRTGEKVFLECVQDMDHENMFWYRQDPGLGLRLIYFSYDVKMKEKGDIPEGYSVSREKKERFSLILESASTNQTSMYLCASLRGGEFEQFFGPGTRLTVL.

This clone was counted only a few times. The CDR3 region has the DNA TGTGCCAGCAGCTCGGCCCCCCGGGGGGACCAGCCCCAGCATTTT. It yields the protein CASSSAPRGDQPQHF. This chain uses TRBV28 with TRBJ1-5, with D perhaps TRBD1 (5 bases). Per germline, CDR1 MDHEN and CDR2 SYDVKM. CDR3 size: 15 residues. V lost 6 bases, J lost 7 bases, and 19 bases lay in between.

The chain is built from TRBV30 and TRBJ2-7; maybe TRBD2 (5 bases). This CDR3 has 12 amino acids. Deletions cut 8 bases from V and 1 base from J, with 12 bases between. CDR1 is GTSNPN and CDR2 is SVGIG in the germline V gene (reference sequence). The chain's CDR3 is CARGLQSYEQYF. CDR3 sequence (DNA): TGTGCCCGAGGACTCCAATCCTACGAGCAGTACTTC.

J is TRBJ2-5 and V is TRBV29-1; TRBD2 matches 9 bases. The CDR3 has 16 amino acids. Trimming cost V 3 bases and J 2 bases; bases outside gene matches: 10. Germline V lookup: CDR1 SQVTM, CDR2 ANQGSEA. The CDR3 loop reads CSVDLTKRGVQETQYF. DNA of the CDR3: TGCAGCGTTGACCTAACGAAGCGGGGGGTTCAAGAGACCCAGTACTTC.

V gene TRBV10-3 combines with J gene TRBJ2-2; 8 bases map to TRBD1. J lost 2 bases, V lost 0 bases, and 5 bases had no gene match. Germline CDR1 reads ENHRY; CDR2 reads SYGVKD. The CDR3 is made up of 17 amino acids. In nucleotides, the CDR3 is TGTGCCATCAGTGAGTCGATGGGACAGGCAAACACCGGGGAGCTGTTTTTT. Amino acids: CAISESMGQANTGELFF.

The rearrangement links TRBV11-2 to TRBJ2-3; TRBD2 might be the D (7 bases). The CDR3 runs 15 residues. Between the trimmed V and J ends, which lost 3 bases and 4 bases, there was a span of 14 bases. CDR1 SGHAT and CDR2 FQNNGV come from the germline V gene. The CDR3 protein is CASSFRGRGADTQYF. CDR3 coding DNA: TGTGCCAGCAGCTTCCGAGGGAGGGGGGCAGATACGCAGTATTTT. Full variable domain (rest looked up from reference TRBV11-2 and TRBJ2-3): EAGVAQSPRYKIIEKRQSVAFWCNPISGHATLYWYQQILGQGPKLLIQFQNNGVVDDSQLPKDRFSAERLKGVDSTLKIQPAKLEDSAVYLCASSFRGRGADTQYFGPGTRLTVL.

The rearrangement joins TRBV23-1 to TRBJ2-3; a possible D gene is TRBD1 (6 bases). TRBV23-1 is sorted into the ORF group, with uncertain function. Trimming removed 2 bases from V and 5 bases from J, with 17 bases in between. CDR3 length: 16 amino acids. For the CDR3, the DNA is TGCGCCAGCAGTCAACCAGTTTGGGGGCGGAAAGATACGCAGTATTTT. Translated: CASSQPVWGRKDTQYF.

The chain has TRBV24-1 and TRBJ2-1, with 14 bases matching TRBD2. Germline CDR1 and CDR2: KGHDR and SFDVKD. V was clipped by 4 bases and J by 7 bases; unmatched bases: 11. There are 18 residues in the CDR3. CDR3 in DNA: TGTGCCACCAGTGACACCGGGACTAGCGGGAGTTCGAAAAATGAGCAGTTCTTC. It translates to CATSDTGTSGSSKNEQFF.

J is TRBJ1-2 and V is TRBV19; possibly TRBD1 for D (5 bases). The germline CDR1 and CDR2 sequences are LNHDA and SQIVND (reference sequence). Trimming took 1 base from V and 4 from J, leaving 16 bases between them. The CDR3 spans 16 residues. CDR3 sequence (DNA): TGTGCCAGTAGTATAGGGGGGGGACGATCGTCCTATGGCTACACCTTC. Its protein is CASSIGGGRSSYGYTF.

V is TRBV18 and J is TRBJ1-1, with 7 bases aligning to TRBD1. The CDR3 contains 15 residues. The V segment lost 2 bases and the J segment 7 bases; nucleotides outside the gene matches: 10. Per germline, CDR1 KGHSH and CDR2 LQKENI. CDR3 amino acids: CASSPVRDRVREAFF. The CDR3 DNA reads TGTGCCAGCTCACCAGTCAGGGACAGAGTGCGTGAAGCTTTCTTT.

The chain combines TRBV20-1 with TRBJ2-1; D remains ambiguous. Trimming stripped 3 bases from V and 8 bases from J, with 5 bases between. CDR3 length: 10 amino acids. Germline CDR1 DFQATT, CDR2 SNEGSKA (reference sequence). The CDR3 loop is CSARGDEQFF. In DNA form, the CDR3 reads TGCAGTGCTAGGGGCGATGAGCAGTTCTTC.

The rearrangement links TRBV5-1 to TRBJ2-7; 7 bases map to TRBD1. V lost 5 bases to trimming and J lost 5 bases; unmatched junction nucleotides: 13. The CDR3 sequence is 15 residues long. Germline loops: CDR1 SGHRS, CDR2 YFSETQ. The CDR3 protein is CASRRYIDRVDEQYF. The DNA for the CDR3 is TGCGCCAGCAGGAGGTATATCGACAGGGTGGACGAGCAGTACTTC.

J is TRBJ2-7 and V is TRBV2; 8 bases line up with TRBD2. Germline V lookup: CDR1 SNHLY, CDR2 FYNNEI. The CDR3 is 15 residues long. With 6 bases clipped from V and 1 base from J, the junction kept 8 bases outside the gene matches. DNA of the CDR3: TGTGCCAGCAGCACCGGGACTAGGGGATCCTACGAGCAGTACTTC. This encodes CASSTGTRGSYEQYF.

The chain combines TRBV14 with TRBJ2-7; 8 nucleotides line up with TRBD2. Per the germline V gene, CDR1 is SGHDN and CDR2 is FVKESK. After removal of 1 base from V and 5 bases from J, the junction contained 10 bases not matched to a gene. The CDR3 has 16 residues. CDR3 loop: CASSQGAGGPWDEQYF. The CDR3 region has the DNA TGTGCCAGCAGCCAAGGGGCGGGGGGCCCTTGGGACGAGCAGTACTTC.

V usage is TRBV18 and J usage is TRBJ1-1; TRBD1 aligns across 7 bases. V lost 2 bases and J lost 4; bases outside the gene matches: 10. The CDR3 contains 16 residues. Germline assignment: CDR1 KGHSH and CDR2 LQKENI. This CDR3 reads CASSPAQGVSTTEAFF. CDR3 bases: TGTGCCAGCTCACCAGCTCAGGGGGTTTCGACCACTGAAGCTTTCTTT. The variable domain in full, completed from reference TRBV18 and TRBJ1-1, reads NAGVMQNPRHLVRRRGQEARLRCSPMKGHSHVYWYRQLPEEGLKFMVYLQKENIIDESGMPKERFSAEFPKEGPSILRIQQVVRGDSAAYFCASSPAQGVSTTEAFFGQGTRLTVV.

The rearrangement links TRBV5-4 to TRBJ2-3, with 8 bases matching TRBD1. With V trimmed by 2 bases and J by 5 bases, 7 bases remained unmatched. The length of the CDR3 is 15 residues. CDR1 is SGHNT and CDR2 is YYREEE in the germline V gene (reference sequence). The CDR3 is CASSFARGRGDTQYF. For the CDR3, the DNA is TGTGCCAGCAGCTTCGCCAGGGGGCGCGGAGATACGCAGTATTTT.

The V gene is TRBV5-4, the J gene TRBJ2-5; possible D gene TRBD2, 5 bases. V was pared by 0 bases and J by 1 base, with 10 bases between. CDR3 size: 15 residues. The germline V gene encodes CDR1 SGHNT and CDR2 YYREEE (reference sequence). CDR3 sequence reads: CASSLAGVGQETQYF. The DNA of the CDR3 is TGTGCCAGCAGCTTGGCCGGGGTGGGCCAAGAGACCCAGTACTTC.